The rows below give T cell receptor beta chains drawn from one sample of a study of response to subunit inactivated influenza vaccine. From the RT-PCR reads, TCRdb called clonotypes with MiXCR, one entry per CDR3 protein. The sample contains more than 400,000 distinct CDR3 sequences, 9.5% to 13% of which appear only once. Sequenced here: PBMCs from blood, sampled 40 to 50 days after vaccination. These receptors all come from a man in his fifties who received an inactivated influenza vaccine. Both conserved end residues are part of each CDR3. A D gene is named only where the DNA matches it firmly. Only some rows state a clone size, as once, few, many or a class for expanded clones.

TRBD2	TRBV5-6	-	TRBJ2-1	CASSLPSGMPHEQFF	TGTGCCAGCAGCTTGCCGAGCGGGATGCCCCATGAGCAGTTCTTC
TRBD2	TRBV12-3/TRBV12-4	-	TRBJ2-2	CASSLSSGGPPGELFF	TGTGCCAGCAGTTTATCGAGCGGGGGGCCCCCCGGGGAGCTGTTTTTT
-	TRBV9	many	TRBJ1-1	CASSGSLTEAFF	TGTGCCAGCAGCGGGAGTCTCACTGAAGCTTTCTTT
-	TRBV24-1	many	TRBJ2-3	CATSDFPADSTDTQYF	TGTGCCACCAGTGATTTCCCAGCGGATTCAACAGATACGCAGTATTTT
TRBD1	TRBV20-1	many	TRBJ1-6	CSAAGTGANSPLHF	TGCAGTGCAGCCGGGACAGGGGCCAATTCACCCCTCCACTTT
-	TRBV4-3	-	TRBJ1-1	CASSQDGGGRTEAFF	TGCGCCAGCAGCCAAGATGGGGGGGGAAGGACTGAAGCTTTCTTT
TRBD2	TRBV2	many	TRBJ2-1	CASSSLAGSYNEQFF	TGTGCCAGCAGTTCCCTAGCGGGGAGCTACAATGAGCAGTTCTTC
-	TRBV7-9	few	TRBJ2-5	CASSLAQGTQYF	TGTGCCAGCAGCTTAGCGCAGGGGACCCAGTACTTC
-	TRBV27	few	TRBJ2-1	CASSVRGRYNEQFF	TGTGCCAGCAGCGTGCGAGGACGTTACAATGAGCAGTTCTTC
-	TRBV6-1	many	TRBJ1-5	CASSRQTNQPQHF	TGTGCCAGCAGTAGACAGACTAATCAGCCCCAGCATTTT
-	TRBV20-1	many	TRBJ2-7	CSARSRSSYEQYF	TGCAGTGCTAGGTCGCGCTCCTCCTACGAGCAGTACTTC